The clone carrying this TCR beta chain was seen more than once but under ten times. Its antigen remains unknown. Its ends do not fully match the called genes, so a read error is possible. The sample belongs to a study of regulatory T cells in long-lasting Graves disease. Construction of the TCR beta libraries employed iRepertoire HTBI primers in conjunction with Arm-PCR of CDR3 regions. One entry per CDR3 protein results from TCRdb running MiXCR on the multiplex PCR reads. Counted here are 200,000 to 250,000 distinct CDR3 sequences, approximately 19% occurring once; the ten biggest clones make up roughly 10%. Germline CDR1 MGHRA, CDR2 YSYEKL. CDR3 length: 16 amino acids. Described time point: newly diagnosed GD, antithyroid drugs for less than 3 months. From PBMCs, RNA was extracted and then used to make the TCR library. Overall study results and limits: Persistent disease favored TRBV28, TRBJ1-2 and TRBJ2-5.

This sample also appeared in a second study, on T cells in Graves' hyperthyroidism and ophthalmopathy.

The material was peripheral blood mononuclear cells (PBMCs), obtained at new diagnosis, from a patient treated with antithyroid drugs. This clonotype was sampled from a woman aged 30 to 39 with Graves disease. The genes are TRBV4-1 and TRBJ1-1, with a possible D match to TRBD1 (5 bases). The CDR3 region is CASSQDGAGLKTEAFF. CDR3 in DNA: TGCGCCAGCAGCCAAGATGGGGCGGGGTTGAAGACTGAAGCTTTCTTT.